The present T cell receptor beta chain was sequenced within a study of blood T cell repertoires in COVID-19. Some clones are missing from TCRdb's copy, which holds only in-frame ones; the method was immunoSEQ multiplex PCR. The table shows some 200,000 clones, with roughly 85% occurring only once. CDR3 length equals 13 residues. Trimming took 8 bases from V and 5 from J; bases not matched to a gene: 7. Germline CDR1 reads LGHDT; CDR2 reads YNNKEL (reference sequence). The sequenced material came from peripheral blood. This TCR came from a woman aged 60 to 75 with acute or convalescent COVID-19. The V gene is TRBV3-1 (or the pseudogene TRBV3-2), the J gene TRBJ1-2, with 8 bases fitting TRBD1. The CDR3 DNA reads as TGTGCCAGCTCCCCACAGGGGGTTTATGGCTACACCTTC. Its translation: CASSPQGVYGYTF.